This entry lists 23 T cell receptor beta chains sequenced from one sample in a study of shared clonotypes between healthy human individuals. Profiled with immunoSEQ multiplex PCR; TCRdb holds only in-frame clones, not every one. The data show over 2,000,000 clones, 93% seen once. Naive CD8 cells lacked CD45RO and underwent positive selection for CCR7, leaving out terminally differentiated effector memory CD45RA+ cells. Sequencing was performed on naive CD8+ T cells from PBMCs. Receptors were obtained from a man younger than 35 in good health. Some clones in this sample may be carry-over from other donors' samples.

The chain has TRBV27 and TRBJ2-7, with D uncertain. Germline CDR1 and CDR2: MNHEY and SMNVEV (reference sequence). The CDR3 is 15 residues long. Trimming removed 6 bases at V and 4 bases at J, with 19 bases between. The CDR3 bases are TGTGCCAGCAGCTTGAGCACACTTTTAAAATACGAGCAGTACTTC. Translation gives CASSLSTLLKYEQYF.

The chain has TRBV27 and TRBJ2-1, with D tentatively TRBD2 (6 bases). Trimming removed 2 bases at V and 10 bases at J, with 12 bases between. The CDR3 loop spans 13 amino acids. The germline V gene encodes CDR1 MNHEY and CDR2 SMNVEV (reference sequence). The CDR3 DNA is TGTGCCAGCAGTTTACTACGGGGGAGGGAGCAGTTCTTC. Residues: CASSLLRGREQFF.

This chain joins TRBV7-3 and TRBJ2-1; 7 bases are a match to TRBD2. Per the germline V gene, CDR1 is SGHTA and CDR2 is FQGTGA. This CDR3 spans 15 amino acids. Germline trimming cut 2 bases from V and 8 bases from J; bases unmatched to any gene: 9. This chain's CDR3 is CASSLRGGTTDEQFF. In DNA form, the CDR3 reads TGTGCCAGCAGCTTACGGGGCGGGACTACGGATGAGCAGTTCTTC.

The chain is built from TRBV7-9 and TRBJ2-7; 8 bases agree with TRBD2. The CDR3 has 17 residues. The trim removed 0 bases at V and 2 bases at J, leaving 9 bases unmatched. The germline V gene encodes CDR1 SEHNR and CDR2 FQNEAQ (reference sequence). The CDR3 DNA reads as TGTGCCAGCAGCTTAGCGCTAAATTTCGGGGGGGCCTACGAGCAGTACTTC. This gives the protein CASSLALNFGGAYEQYF.

The chain's CDR3 is CASSPDSGNTIYF. The CDR3 nucleotides read TGTGCCAGCAGTCCGGACTCTGGAAACACCATATATTTT. The chain is built from TRBV6-5 and TRBJ1-3; D gene unclear. This CDR3 is 13 amino acids long. Trimming took off 5 bases at V and 0 bases at J, with 5 bases between the two ends. Germline V gene sequence: CDR1 MNHEY, CDR2 SVGAGI.

This clone was picked up one time. The chain links TRBV6-5 to TRBJ1-2; a possible D gene is TRBD1 (6 bases). Germline V CDR1 and CDR2: MNHEY, SVGAGI. Trimming removed 6 bases at V and 8 bases at J, with 19 bases between. This CDR3 has 14 amino acids. The CDR3: CASSQGTVAWGYTF. CDR3 coding DNA: TGTGCCAGCAGCCAGGGGACGGTAGCTTGGGGCTACACCTTC.

This chain joins TRBV5-4 and TRBJ2-1; 10 nucleotides align to TRBD2. V gave up 0 bases and J gave up 10 bases; unmatched junction bases: 7. Germline V gene data show CDR1 as SGHNT and CDR2 as YYREEE (reference sequence). CDR3 length: 15 amino acids. CDR3: CASSLETSGIPEQFF. In DNA, the CDR3 is TGTGCCAGCAGCTTGGAAACTAGCGGGATCCCGGAGCAGTTCTTC. Looking up the rest from reference TRBV5-4 and TRBJ2-1 gives the full variable domain: ETGVTQSPTHLIKTRGQQVTLRCSSQSGHNTVSWYQQALGQGPQFIFQYYREEENGRGNFPPRFSGLQFPNYSSELNVNALELDDSALYLCASSLETSGIPEQFFGPGTRLTVL.

The chain has TRBV28 and TRBJ1-3; D is ambiguous. CDR3 length: 13 amino acids. The germline V and J ends were trimmed by 8 bases and 0 bases, with 8 bases remaining between them. Germline loops: CDR1 MDHEN, CDR2 SYDVKM. DNA of the CDR3: TGTGCCAGCCTCTTCAGCTCTGGAAACACCATATATTTT. Encoded protein: CASLFSSGNTIYF.

As to this clone: Distinct nucleotide sequences in the sample also encode this CDR3. This chain connects TRBV19 to TRBJ2-7; D remains unclear. The CDR3 consists of 12 residues. The germline V gene encodes CDR1 LNHDA and CDR2 SQIVND (reference sequence). The V end lost 6 bases, the J end lost 2 bases, and 8 bases lay between the germline ends. CDR3 region: CASRGLTYEQYF. As DNA, the CDR3 is TGTGCCAGTAGGGGTTTGACCTACGAGCAGTACTTC.

V usage is TRBV27 and J usage is TRBJ2-7; TRBD1 matches 11 bases. The CDR3 extends over 16 amino acids. Germline V lookup: CDR1 MNHEY, CDR2 SMNVEV (reference sequence). V was pared by 7 bases and J by 4 bases, with 12 bases of the junction left unmatched. The CDR3 DNA follows: TGTGCCAGCACCTCCTCTACCGGGACAGGGGGGTACGAGCAGTACTTC. Amino acid sequence: CASTSSTGTGGYEQYF.

This clone was seen just once. The chain links TRBV5-1 to TRBJ1-1, with D possibly TRBD1 on 5 matching bases. V was trimmed by 0 bases and J by 1 base, leaving 10 bases between them. Germline values: CDR1 SGHRS, CDR2 YFSETQ. The CDR3 is 15 amino acids. The CDR3 DNA follows: TGCGCCAGCAGCTTGGCAGGAGGGACGAACACTGAAGCTTTCTTT. Protein: CASSLAGGTNTEAFF.

As for this clone: Within the sample, other DNA sequences also encode this same CDR3. This sequence joins TRBV7-9 and TRBJ2-1; 7 positions match TRBD2. The CDR3 spans 15 residues. J gave up 1 base and V 1 base, and 1 base lay outside the gene matches. In germline, CDR1 is SEHNR, CDR2 FQNEAQ (reference sequence). CDR3 protein: CASSLEGGSYNEQFF. CDR3 coding DNA: TGTGCCAGCAGCTTAGAGGGAGGGTCCTACAATGAGCAGTTCTTC.

The rearrangement uses TRBV12-5 and TRBJ2-1; D gene unclear. CDR1 is LGHNT, CDR2 FRNRAP, per germline. The CDR3 totals 15 residues. V lost 2 bases and J lost 5, with 13 bases in between. CDR3 sequence reads: CASGLSWGIDNEQFF. The CDR3 DNA follows: TGTGCTAGTGGTTTGAGCTGGGGTATCGACAATGAGCAGTTCTTC. Full variable domain (remainder filled in from reference TRBV12-5 and TRBJ2-1): DARVTQTPRHKVTEMGQEVTMRCQPILGHNTVFWYRQTMMQGLELLAYFRNRAPLDDSGMPKDRFSAEMPDATLATLKIQPSEPRDSAVYFCASGLSWGIDNEQFFGPGTRLTVL.

Only one count was recorded for this clone. The chain carries TRBV10-3 and TRBJ1-1; D remains ambiguous. Germline-derived CDR1 and CDR2 are ENHRY and SYGVKD. V dropped 4 bases and J dropped 0 bases, with 6 bases sitting between them. The CDR3 loop spans 13 amino acids. CDR3 sequence: CAISGILNTEAFF. CDR3 bases: TGTGCCATCAGTGGTATTCTGAACACTGAAGCTTTCTTT.

A few counts support this clone. One junction end does not reproduce the germline sequence, and a read error may be involved. The chain employs TRBV6-6 and TRBJ1-2, with a tentative D call TRBD1 (6 bases). The CDR3 spans 10 residues. Germline CDR1 and CDR2: MNHNY and SVGAGI (reference sequence). Here the CDR3 DNA reads TGTGCCAGCAGTGAACGGACAGCCAACTTC. This translates into CASSERTANF.

This sequence joins TRBV29-1 and TRBJ1-1; 12 bases agree with TRBD1. Trimming cost V 7 bases and J 5 bases; bases outside gene matches: 8. The germline V gene encodes CDR1 SQVTM and CDR2 ANQGSEA. This CDR3 is built from 14 residues. CDR3 DNA sequence: TGCAGCGCGGGACAGGGGGCCGATTTTACTGAAGCTTTCTTT. Protein sequence: CSAGQGADFTEAFF. Filled out from reference TRBV29-1 and TRBJ1-1, the complete variable domain reads SAVISQKPSRDICQRGTSLTIQCQVDSQVTMMFWYRQQPGQSLTLIATANQGSEATYESGFVIDKFPISRPNLTFSTLTVSNMSPEDSSIYLCSAGQGADFTEAFFGQGTRLTVV.

The chain is built from TRBV6-5 and TRBJ2-7, with TRBD1 as a possible D gene (6 bases). Germline assignment: CDR1 MNHEY and CDR2 SVGAGI. This CDR3 comprises 14 residues. The V gene lost 6 bases and the J gene lost 3 bases, with 15 bases spanning the gap. CDR3 sequence (DNA): TGTGCCAGCAGCCTTGGACAGAACTTCTACGAGCAGTACTTC. As protein: CASSLGQNFYEQYF.

This chain connects TRBV7-9 to TRBJ1-3; D is undetermined. Trimming took off 5 bases at V and 3 bases at J, with 17 bases between the two ends. Germline-derived CDR1 and CDR2 are SEHNR and FQNEAQ (reference sequence). The CDR3 consists of 16 residues. The CDR3 sequence: CASSDRERTGGNTIYF. CDR3 bases: TGTGCCAGCAGCGACCGGGAGCGAACTGGTGGAAACACCATATATTTT.

The CDR3 DNA is TGTGCCAGCAGCCCGGTCATGGGGGGGCACGAGGATACGCAGTATTTT. Translation: CASSPVMGGHEDTQYF. The chain carries TRBV14 and TRBJ2-3; D possibly corresponds to TRBD2 (7 bases). Germline-derived CDR1 and CDR2 are SGHDN and FVKESK. The CDR3 spans 16 residues. Trimming shortened V by 4 bases and J by 6 bases, and 20 bases separated the two germline ends.

The chain links TRBV29-1 to TRBJ2-7; 13 nucleotides line up with TRBD2. Unmatched junction bases numbered 13, after V lost 7 bases and J lost 1 base. The V gene's germline CDR1 is SQVTM and CDR2 ANQGSEA. The CDR3 consists of 17 residues. The CDR3 bases are TGCAGCGCCTTAGGACTAGCGGGAGTGGGTCAGTCCTACGAGCAGTACTTC. Translated, it gives CSALGLAGVGQSYEQYF.

V and J are TRBV9 and TRBJ1-2, with a tentative D call TRBD1 (6 bases). V shed 0 bases and J shed 6 bases, with 24 bases lying between them. This CDR3 region has 18 residues. Germline CDR1 reads SGDLS; CDR2 reads YYNGEE. CDR3 residues: CASSVGSSGAGFYDGYTF. The CDR3 DNA sequence: TGTGCCAGCAGCGTAGGAAGTTCGGGGGCTGGTTTTTATGATGGCTACACCTTC.

The chain uses TRBV2 and TRBJ2-7; 7 positions agree with TRBD2. This CDR3 has 15 residues. Germline V gene sequence: CDR1 SNHLY, CDR2 FYNNEI. Trimming cost V 10 bases and J 1 base; bases outside gene matches: 13. In nucleotides, the CDR3 is TGTGCCACCAAAGTCGGGCGGGGGTCTTCCTACGAGCAGTACTTC. Residues: CATKVGRGSSYEQYF.

The V call is TRBV10-3, the J call TRBJ1-1; D is perhaps TRBD1 (5 bases). Germline V CDR1 and CDR2: ENHRY, SYGVKD. This CDR3 is 14 amino acids long. Trimming took 6 bases from V and 1 from J, leaving 12 bases between them. CDR3 amino acids: CAIREAGPNTEAFF. The DNA for the CDR3 is TGTGCCATCAGGGAGGCGGGGCCGAACACTGAAGCTTTCTTT.